Below, 26 T cell receptor beta chains from the same sample are listed, as sequenced in a study of early T cells in non-severe SARS-CoV-2 infection. MiXCR, applied by TCRdb to the 5' RACE reads, yields one record per CDR3 protein. Here the sample spans 95,000 to 150,000 distinct CDR3 sequences, more than 13% being singletons. Input material: whole blood. All receptors come from an adult who was a healthcare worker with PCR-confirmed SARS-CoV-2 infection or an uninfected control (not recorded which).

This clonotype showed up just a few times. The genes are TRBV10-2 and TRBJ1-1; 10 bases map to TRBD1. Unmatched junction bases numbered 4, after V lost 6 bases and J lost 3 bases. Germline CDR1 and CDR2: WSHSY and SAAADI. The CDR3 sequence is 14 residues long. CDR3 in amino acids: CASSFGQGDTEAFF. The CDR3 DNA follows: TGCGCCAGCAGCTTCGGACAGGGGGACACTGAAGCTTTCTTT.

In this sample, this clonotype turned up a few times. The J gene is TRBJ1-1, the V gene TRBV29-1; D is perhaps TRBD1 (5 bases). Germline V gives CDR1 SQVTM, CDR2 ANQGSEA. V lost 7 bases and J lost 0, with 12 bases in between. There are 13 residues in the CDR3. The CDR3 protein is CSARRDLNTEAFF. For the CDR3, the DNA is TGCAGCGCGCGGAGGGACCTGAACACTGAAGCTTTCTTT. Full variable domain (outside the CDR3, taken from reference TRBV29-1 and TRBJ1-1): SAVISQKPSRDICQRGTSLTIQCQVDSQVTMMFWYRQQPGQSLTLIATANQGSEATYESGFVIDKFPISRPNLTFSTLTVSNMSPEDSSIYLCSARRDLNTEAFFGQGTRLTVV.

The V call is TRBV29-1, the J call TRBJ1-1; TRBD1 matches 8 bases. This CDR3 spans 14 amino acids. CDR1 is SQVTM, CDR2 ANQGSEA, per germline. The V segment lost 6 bases and the J segment 1 base; nucleotides outside the gene matches: 7. CDR3 nucleotide sequence: TGCAGCGTCGCAGACAGGGGTCAGAACACTGAAGCTTTCTTT. Protein product: CSVADRGQNTEAFF. The entire variable domain, with the rest obtained from reference TRBV29-1 and TRBJ1-1, is as follows: SAVISQKPSRDICQRGTSLTIQCQVDSQVTMMFWYRQQPGQSLTLIATANQGSEATYESGFVIDKFPISRPNLTFSTLTVSNMSPEDSSIYLCSVADRGQNTEAFFGQGTRLTVV.

V is TRBV4-1 and J is TRBJ1-4; D not certain. V shed 3 bases and J shed 8 bases, with 19 bases lying between them. The CDR3 has 16 amino acids. From germline, CDR1 is MGHRA and CDR2 YSYEKL. In nucleotides, the CDR3 is TGCGCCAGCAGCCACCCCTCCGCCCGGGTGTGGGAAAAACTGTTTTTT. It encodes CASSHPSARVWEKLFF.

This clonotype was recorded a few times. The V and J genes are TRBV5-1 and TRBJ1-1; D gene uncertain. Germline loops: CDR1 SGHRS, CDR2 YFSETQ. The ends were cut back, 4 bases at V and 1 base at J, with 11 bases in the middle. This CDR3 spans 14 amino acids. CDR3 amino acids: CASSTQVTNTEAFF. As DNA, the CDR3 is TGCGCCAGCAGCACCCAGGTCACGAACACTGAAGCTTTCTTT.

The DNA of the CDR3 is TGTGCCAGCAGTTTCAGGGGGGCGCAGCCCCAGCATTTT. As protein: CASSFRGAQPQHF. The rearrangement uses TRBV12-3 or TRBV12-4 and TRBJ1-5; 7 bases map to TRBD1. The CDR3 length is 13 residues. Unmatched junction bases numbered 3, after V lost 3 bases and J lost 7 bases.

There are many counts of this clonotype. In nucleotides, the CDR3 is TGTGCCAGCAGCTTAGGAGACCCCTCCTACGAGCAGTACTTC. Residues: CASSLGDPSYEQYF. This chain connects TRBV7-9 to TRBJ2-7; D not resolved. Trimming took 1 base from V and 0 from J, leaving 7 bases between them. CDR3 length: 14 residues. From germline, CDR1 is SEHNR and CDR2 FQNEAQ (reference sequence). Looking up the rest from reference TRBV7-9 and TRBJ2-7 gives the full variable domain: DTGVSQNPRHKITKRGQNVTFRCDPISEHNRLYWYRQTLGQGPEFLTYFQNEAQLEKSRLLSDRFSAERPKGSFSTLEIQRTEQGDSAMYLCASSLGDPSYEQYFGPGTRLTVT.

In this sample, this clonotype turned up a few times. The chain has TRBV11-2 and TRBJ2-5; 11 bases map to TRBD2. CDR1 SGHAT and CDR2 FQNNGV come from the germline V gene. The CDR3 covers 15 residues. The V segment lost 4 bases and the J segment 9 bases; nucleotides outside the gene matches: 10. The CDR3 nucleotides are TGTGCCAGCAGCTCTGGACTAGCGGGTACGATTGCCCAGTACTTC. Its translation: CASSSGLAGTIAQYF.

This clonotype was seen many times. The genes are TRBV10-2 and TRBJ1-4; D call uncertain. Germline V lookup: CDR1 WSHSY, CDR2 SAAADI. Trimming removed 5 bases at V and 0 bases at J, with 1 base between. The CDR3 spans 12 residues. CDR3 bases: TGCGCCAGCAGTACAACTAATGAAAAACTGTTTTTT. This sequence encodes CASSTTNEKLFF.

Only a few counts were recorded for this clonotype. The rearrangement links TRBV6-5 to TRBJ2-1; D not resolved. V lost 0 bases to trimming and J lost 6 bases, with 12 bases between them. This CDR3 comprises 15 residues. In germline, CDR1 is MNHEY, CDR2 SVGAGI. The CDR3 region is CASSYSARTGNEQFF. CDR3 DNA sequence: TGTGCCAGCAGTTACTCCGCTCGGACGGGCAATGAGCAGTTCTTC.

At least ten counts were recorded for this clonotype. The chain links TRBV11-2 to TRBJ2-1, with a weak D call TRBD1 (5 bases). The ends were cut back, 6 bases at V and 5 bases at J, with 11 bases in the middle. The germline V gene has CDR1 SGHAT and CDR2 FQNNGV. The CDR3 runs to 13 residues. The CDR3 DNA reads TGTGCCAGCAGGGGGCGAGGAAACAATGAGCAGTTCTTC. It specifies CASRGRGNNEQFF.

In this sample, this clonotype turned up many times. The germline gene is not matched at one end of the junction; a read error may be the cause. The chain recombines TRBV29-1 with TRBJ2-6; tentatively, D is TRBD1 (5 bases). The germline gives CDR1 SQVTM, CDR2 ANQGSEA. The CDR3 covers 12 residues. CDR3 bases: TGCAGCGTTAGGAGTGGGGCCAACGTCCTGATTTTC. Its protein product is CSVRSGANVLIF.

This clonotype was counted only a few times. The V gene is TRBV6-6, the J gene TRBJ2-5, with D unresolved. CDR3 size: 13 residues. Looked up from germline, CDR1 is MNHNY and CDR2 is SVGAGI (reference sequence). Trimming stripped 0 bases from V and 6 bases from J, with 8 bases between. The CDR3: CASSYSTLQTQYF. The CDR3 nucleotides read TGTGCCAGCAGTTACTCTACACTTCAGACCCAGTACTTC.

This clonotype showed up just a few times. J is TRBJ1-1 and V is TRBV5-4, with 11 positions matching TRBD1. CDR3 length: 16 residues. V lost 4 bases to trimming and J lost 5 bases; unmatched junction nucleotides: 10. Per the germline V gene, CDR1 is SGHNT and CDR2 is YYREEE (reference sequence). The CDR3 sequence: CASSRVPGQGETEAFF. The CDR3 DNA is TGTGCCAGCAGCCGAGTCCCGGGACAGGGGGAGACTGAAGCTTTCTTT.

This clonotype has a handful of counts. The genes are TRBV2 and TRBJ1-1; D is perhaps TRBD1 (5 bases). The V gene lost 1 base and the J gene lost 5 bases, with 14 bases spanning the gap. The CDR3 contains 15 residues. CDR1 is SNHLY, CDR2 FYNNEI, per germline. The CDR3 DNA is TGTGCCAGCAGTGAAGGGGGCGAAGGAAGGACTGAAGCTTTCTTT. Translating gives CASSEGGEGRTEAFF.

This clonotype has only a few counts. The chain joins TRBV25-1 to TRBJ2-3, with D hard to call. This CDR3 is built from 15 residues. Germline loops: CDR1 MGHDK, CDR2 SYGVNS. Trimming took off 5 bases at V and 0 bases at J, with 12 bases between the two ends. The CDR3 bases are TGTGCCAGCAGTAAGGAAGGGTTCAGCACAGATACGCAGTATTTT. As protein: CASSKEGFSTDTQYF.

The chain joins TRBV12-3 or TRBV12-4 to TRBJ2-5; 7 positions match TRBD2. V was clipped by 6 bases and J by 1 base; unmatched bases: 5. The CDR3 is made up of 14 amino acids. The CDR3 region has the DNA TGTGCCAGCAGCGCGGGACTACCCCAAGAGACCCAGTACTTC. The encoded protein is CASSAGLPQETQYF.

V and J are TRBV7-2 and TRBJ2-1; 7 positions match TRBD1. The CDR3 loop spans 14 amino acids. Germline V lookup: CDR1 SGHTA, CDR2 FQGNSA. Trimming at V came to 5 bases and at J to 9 bases, leaving 10 bases not matched to a gene. The CDR3 nucleotides are TGTGCCAGCAGCCCCCAGATGGGACAGTCTGAGCAGTTCTTC. As protein: CASSPQMGQSEQFF. Full variable domain (rest looked up from reference TRBV7-2 and TRBJ2-1): GAGVSQSPSNKVTEKGKDVELRCDPISGHTALYWYRQSLGQGLEFLIYFQGNSAPDKSGLPSDRFSAERTGGSVSTLTIQRTQQEDSAVYLCASSPQMGQSEQFFGPGTRLTVL.

The rearrangement links TRBV2 to TRBJ1-1, with TRBD1 matching 7 bases. Germline CDR1 is SNHLY and CDR2 is FYNNEI. The ends lost 2 bases at V and 7 bases at J; junction bases unmatched: 10. The CDR3 extends over 15 amino acids. CDR3 DNA sequence: TGTGCCAGCAGTGAACAAGCAGGGGGGGCCGGTGAAGCTTTCTTT. This sequence encodes CASSEQAGGAGEAFF. The full variable domain, completed using reference TRBV2 and TRBJ1-1, is EPEVTQTPSHQVTQMGQEVILRCVPISNHLYFYWYRQILGQKVEFLVSFYNNEISEKSEIFDDQFSVERPDGSNFTLKIRSTKLEDSAMYFCASSEQAGGAGEAFFGQGTRLTVV.

This clonotype was counted a few times. This chain links TRBV20-1 with TRBJ1-4; maybe TRBD1 (5 bases). This CDR3 spans 13 amino acids. The V gene's germline CDR1 is DFQATT and CDR2 SNEGSKA (reference sequence). Trimming left V 3 bases short and J 7 bases short, with 12 bases between. The CDR3, as DNA: TGCAGTGCTAGTGGCAGGGAGGGTGAAAAACTGTTTTTT. It encodes CSASGREGEKLFF.

J is TRBJ2-7 and V is TRBV29-1; TRBD1 or TRBD2 may be the D gene (5 bases each). Germline V lookup: CDR1 SQVTM, CDR2 ANQGSEA. The CDR3 is 16 residues long. V dropped 6 bases and J dropped 0 bases, with 21 bases sitting between them. For the CDR3, the DNA is TGCAGCGTCCAATTGGGACGGACCGCGAGCTCCTACGAGCAGTACTTC. This encodes CSVQLGRTASSYEQYF.

The gene calls are TRBV20-1 and TRBJ2-3; 7 positions match TRBD2. With V trimmed by 4 bases and J by 1 base, 2 bases remained unmatched. Per germline, CDR1 DFQATT and CDR2 SNEGSKA (reference sequence). This CDR3 has 13 amino acids. CDR3 in amino acids: CSATGGGTDTQYF. The CDR3 DNA reads as TGCAGTGCTACGGGGGGTGGCACAGATACGCAGTATTTT.

The rearrangement links TRBV18 to TRBJ2-5; D possibly uses TRBD1 or TRBD2 (5 bases each). V was cut by 3 bases and J by 9 bases, with 14 bases left in between. This CDR3 is built from 13 residues. Per the germline V gene, CDR1 is KGHSH and CDR2 is LQKENI. The CDR3 protein is CASSPPLSGPQYF. Written as DNA, the CDR3 is TGTGCCAGCTCACCTCCTCTTTCGGGACCCCAGTACTTC. The whole variable domain, remainder taken from reference TRBV18 and TRBJ2-5, is NAGVMQNPRHLVRRRGQEARLRCSPMKGHSHVYWYRQLPEEGLKFMVYLQKENIIDESGMPKERFSAEFPKEGPSILRIQQVVRGDSAAYFCASSPPLSGPQYFGPGTRLLVL.

Notes on this clonotype: The junction departs from the called germline gene at one end, perhaps through a read error. The chain employs TRBV3-1 and TRBJ2-1, with a tentative D call TRBD2 (6 bases). Germline V lookup: CDR1 LGHDT, CDR2 YNNKEL (reference sequence). The CDR3 contains 13 residues. CDR3 amino acids: CASRLGGWNEQLF. In DNA, the CDR3 is TGTGCCAGCAGGTTGGGGGGTTGGAATGAGCAGCTCTTC.

The CDR3 region is CASSLRGGSGNTIYF. The CDR3 DNA follows: TGTGCCAGCAGCCTTCGAGGGGGCTCTGGAAACACCATATATTTT. The gene calls are TRBV3-1 and TRBJ1-3, with D tentatively TRBD1 (6 bases). V dropped 4 bases and J dropped 0 bases, with 10 bases sitting between them. The CDR3 consists of 15 residues. Germline V lookup: CDR1 LGHDT, CDR2 YNNKEL (reference sequence).

This clonotype was seen more than once but under ten times. This chain connects TRBV20-1 to TRBJ1-2; tentative D call: TRBD1 (5 bases). Looked up from germline, CDR1 is DFQATT and CDR2 is SNEGSKA (reference sequence). Trimming took off 4 bases at V and 6 bases at J, with 9 bases between the two ends. This CDR3 region has 11 residues. CDR3 loop: CSATGGNGYTF. In nucleotides, the CDR3 is TGCAGTGCTACCGGGGGGAATGGCTACACCTTC.